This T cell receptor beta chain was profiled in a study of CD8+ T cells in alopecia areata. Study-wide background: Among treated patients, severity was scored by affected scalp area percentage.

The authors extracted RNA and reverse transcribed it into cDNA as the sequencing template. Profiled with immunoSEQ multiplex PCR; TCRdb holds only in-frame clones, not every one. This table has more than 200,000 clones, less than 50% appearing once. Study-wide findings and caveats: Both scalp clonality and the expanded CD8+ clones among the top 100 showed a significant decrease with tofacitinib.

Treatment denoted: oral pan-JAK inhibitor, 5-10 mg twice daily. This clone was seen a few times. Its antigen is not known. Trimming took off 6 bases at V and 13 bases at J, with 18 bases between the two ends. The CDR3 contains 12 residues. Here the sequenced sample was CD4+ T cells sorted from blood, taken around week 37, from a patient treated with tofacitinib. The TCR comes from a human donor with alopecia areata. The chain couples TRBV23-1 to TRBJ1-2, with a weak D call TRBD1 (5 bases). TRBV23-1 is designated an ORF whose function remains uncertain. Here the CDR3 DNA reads TGCGCCAGCAGGCCTCCGGGACCTCCGGGCACCTTC. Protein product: CASRPPGPPGTF.